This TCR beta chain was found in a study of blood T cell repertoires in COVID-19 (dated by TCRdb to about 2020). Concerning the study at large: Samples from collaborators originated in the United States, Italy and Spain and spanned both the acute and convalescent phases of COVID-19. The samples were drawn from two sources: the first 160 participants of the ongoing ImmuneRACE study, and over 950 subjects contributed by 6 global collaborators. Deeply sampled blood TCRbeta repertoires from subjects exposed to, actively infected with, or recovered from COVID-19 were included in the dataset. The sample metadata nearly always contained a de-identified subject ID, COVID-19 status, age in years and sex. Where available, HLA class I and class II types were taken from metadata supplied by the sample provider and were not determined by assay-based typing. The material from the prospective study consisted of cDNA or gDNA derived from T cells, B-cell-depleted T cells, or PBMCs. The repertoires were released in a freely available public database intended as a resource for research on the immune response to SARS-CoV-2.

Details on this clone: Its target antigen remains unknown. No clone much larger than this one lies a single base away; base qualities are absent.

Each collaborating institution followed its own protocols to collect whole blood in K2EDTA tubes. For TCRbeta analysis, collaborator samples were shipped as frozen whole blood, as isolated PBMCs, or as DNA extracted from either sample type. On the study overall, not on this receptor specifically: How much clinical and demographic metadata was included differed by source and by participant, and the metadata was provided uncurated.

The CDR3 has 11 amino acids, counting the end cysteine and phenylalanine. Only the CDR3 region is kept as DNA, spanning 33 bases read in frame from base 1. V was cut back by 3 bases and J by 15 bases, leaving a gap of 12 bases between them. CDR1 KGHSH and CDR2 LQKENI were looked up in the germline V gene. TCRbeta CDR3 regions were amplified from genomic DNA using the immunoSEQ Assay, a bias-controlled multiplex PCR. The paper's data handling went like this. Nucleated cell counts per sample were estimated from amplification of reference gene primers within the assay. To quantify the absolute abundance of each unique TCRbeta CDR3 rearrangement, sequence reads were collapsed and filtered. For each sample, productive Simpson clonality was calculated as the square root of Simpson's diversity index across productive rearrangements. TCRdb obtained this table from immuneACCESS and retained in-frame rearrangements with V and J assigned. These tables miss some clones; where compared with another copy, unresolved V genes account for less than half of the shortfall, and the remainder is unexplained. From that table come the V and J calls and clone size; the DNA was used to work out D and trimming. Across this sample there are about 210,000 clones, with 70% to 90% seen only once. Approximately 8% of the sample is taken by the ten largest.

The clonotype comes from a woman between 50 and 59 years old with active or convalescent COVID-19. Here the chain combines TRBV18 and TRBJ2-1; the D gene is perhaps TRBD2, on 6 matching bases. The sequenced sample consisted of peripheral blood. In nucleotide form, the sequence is TGTGCCAGCTCACCCGGGACTGCGCCGTTCTTC. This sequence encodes CASSPGTAPFF.